The present entry profiles one TCR beta chain with its context. The data are from a study of identifying expanded T cells in peripheral blood. Sequencing used immunoSEQ multiplex PCR; TCRdb keeps in-frame clones, though not all of them. The table includes 75,000 to 90,000 clones, approximately 84% detected once. The receptor was isolated from a person between 18 and 75 years old in good health. The sequencing input was blood.

CDR3 DNA: TGCAGCGGTGTAGGGACGGCGGGCTCCACAGATACGCAGTATTTT. It yields the protein CSGVGTAGSTDTQYF. The chain combines TRBV29-1 with TRBJ2-3; D might be TRBD1 or TRBD2, each matching 5 bases. V gave up 7 bases and J gave up 2 bases, with 19 bases separating them. This CDR3 region has 15 residues. Germline V lookup: CDR1 SQVTM, CDR2 ANQGSEA.